These T cell receptor beta chains were read from a single sample in a study of blood T cells in healthy people across ages. MiXCR, run by TCRdb on the 5' RACE reads, gives a single entry per CDR3 protein. The sample contains 550,000 to 750,000 distinct CDR3 sequences, 21% of which appear only once. The sequenced sample consisted of blood. All receptors derive from a man between 65 and 85 years old in good health. Both conserved end residues are part of each CDR3. D genes are given only for firm matches. Rows may omit the clone size; those that give it use once, few, many or a size class.

d_call: .
j_call: TRBJ1-4
v_call: TRBV5-1
cdr3_length: 16
clone_size: .
cdr3_aa: CASSLAPGRRNEKLFF
cdr3_nt: TGCGCCAGCAGCTTGGCGCCAGGGCGTAGAAATGAAAAACTGTTTTTT

d_call: TRBD1
j_call: TRBJ1-2
v_call: TRBV20-1
cdr3_length: 14
clone_size: .
cdr3_aa: CSASRQGTNYGYTF
cdr3_nt: TGCAGTGCTTCCCGACAGGGAACTAACTATGGCTACACCTTC

d_call: .
j_call: TRBJ2-1
v_call: TRBV29-1
cdr3_length: 13
clone_size: many
cdr3_aa: CSAQTRVGNEQFF
cdr3_nt: TGCAGCGCCCAAACGAGAGTCGGCAATGAGCAGTTCTTC

d_call: TRBD2
j_call: TRBJ2-3
v_call: TRBV20-1
cdr3_length: 15
clone_size: .
cdr3_aa: CSARLAGGPRDTQYF
cdr3_nt: TGCAGTGCTCGACTAGCGGGAGGGCCCAGGGATACGCAGTATTTT

d_call: TRBD1
j_call: TRBJ1-3
v_call: TRBV20-1
cdr3_length: 14
clone_size: few
cdr3_aa: CSASPGGTGDTIYF
cdr3_nt: TGCAGTGCTAGTCCAGGGGGCACAGGAGACACCATATATTTT

d_call: .
j_call: TRBJ2-7
v_call: TRBV11-1
cdr3_length: 14
clone_size: .
cdr3_aa: CASSLAFGQYEQYF
cdr3_nt: TGTGCCAGCAGCTTAGCGTTCGGGCAATACGAGCAGTACTTC

d_call: .
j_call: TRBJ2-3
v_call: TRBV5-1
cdr3_length: 17
clone_size: .
cdr3_aa: CASSERVSASSPDTQYF
cdr3_nt: TGCGCCAGCAGCGAAAGGGTGTCGGCTAGCAGCCCAGATACGCAGTATTTT

d_call: TRBD2
j_call: TRBJ2-1
v_call: TRBV14
cdr3_length: 16
clone_size: .
cdr3_aa: CASSQAGLAGHNEQFF
cdr3_nt: TGTGCCAGCAGCCAAGCGGGACTAGCGGGGCACAATGAGCAGTTCTTC

d_call: TRBD2
j_call: TRBJ2-5
v_call: TRBV24-1
cdr3_length: 15
clone_size: few
cdr3_aa: CATSSSGRDQETQYF
cdr3_nt: TGTGCCACCAGTTCTAGCGGGAGGGATCAAGAGACCCAGTACTTC

d_call: TRBD1
j_call: TRBJ2-7
v_call: TRBV18
cdr3_length: 14
clone_size: few
cdr3_aa: CASSQDRVPDEQYF
cdr3_nt: TGTGCCAGCTCACAGGACAGGGTACCGGACGAGCAGTACTTC

d_call: TRBD2
j_call: TRBJ2-1
v_call: TRBV3-1
cdr3_length: 17
clone_size: few
cdr3_aa: CASSRRAGTSGSYEQFF
cdr3_nt: TGTGCCAGCAGCCGCAGAGCAGGGACTAGCGGGAGTTATGAGCAGTTCTTC

d_call: .
j_call: TRBJ2-3
v_call: TRBV29-1
cdr3_length: 13
clone_size: few
cdr3_aa: CSATSGRADTQYF
cdr3_nt: TGCAGCGCCACGAGTGGCCGCGCAGATACGCAGTATTTT

d_call: .
j_call: TRBJ2-7
v_call: TRBV5-1
cdr3_length: 14
clone_size: few
cdr3_aa: CASSPNRVNYEQYF
cdr3_nt: TGCGCCAGCAGCCCTAACAGGGTTAACTACGAGCAGTACTTC

d_call: TRBD1
j_call: TRBJ1-2
v_call: TRBV27
cdr3_length: 15
clone_size: few
cdr3_aa: CASSLRQGENYGYTF
cdr3_nt: TGTGCCAGCAGTTTAAGGCAGGGGGAGAACTATGGCTACACCTTC

d_call: .
j_call: TRBJ2-3
v_call: TRBV7-3
cdr3_length: 15
clone_size: .
cdr3_aa: CASSLLTQSTDTQYF
cdr3_nt: TGTGCCAGCAGCTTACTTACCCAATCCACAGATACGCAGTATTTT

d_call: .
j_call: TRBJ2-5
v_call: TRBV24-1
cdr3_length: 16
clone_size: .
cdr3_aa: CATSDTREGQQETQYF
cdr3_nt: TGTGCCACCAGTGACACCAGAGAAGGACAGCAAGAGACCCAGTACTTC

d_call: .
j_call: TRBJ2-7
v_call: TRBV5-1
cdr3_length: 12
clone_size: .
cdr3_aa: CASSLGTQEQYF
cdr3_nt: TGCGCCAGCAGCTTGGGGACTCAAGAGCAGTACTTC

d_call: TRBD1
j_call: TRBJ2-5
v_call: TRBV5-1
cdr3_length: 13
clone_size: .
cdr3_aa: CASSEGTGLTQYF
cdr3_nt: TGCGCCAGCAGCGAAGGGACAGGGCTTACCCAGTACTTC

d_call: .
j_call: TRBJ2-7
v_call: TRBV24-1
cdr3_length: 13
clone_size: .
cdr3_aa: CATSDRDSYEQYF
cdr3_nt: TGTGCCACCAGTGATCGAGACAGCTACGAGCAGTACTTC

d_call: .
j_call: TRBJ2-7
v_call: TRBV4-2
cdr3_length: 18
clone_size: few
cdr3_aa: CASSQESLGGQVAYEQYF
cdr3_nt: TGTGCCAGCAGCCAAGAGAGCTTGGGGGGTCAAGTGGCCTACGAGCAGTACTTC

d_call: TRBD2
j_call: TRBJ2-7
v_call: TRBV14
cdr3_length: 15
clone_size: .
cdr3_aa: CASSWTSGSIYEQYF
cdr3_nt: TGTGCCAGCAGTTGGACTAGCGGGAGTATATACGAGCAGTACTTC

d_call: TRBD2
j_call: TRBJ2-3
v_call: TRBV9
cdr3_length: 18
clone_size: many
cdr3_aa: CASSVASSSGSSSDTQYF
cdr3_nt: TGTGCCAGCAGCGTAGCGTCCTCTAGCGGGAGTTCTTCAGATACGCAGTATTTT

d_call: .
j_call: TRBJ1-1
v_call: TRBV20-1
cdr3_length: 14
clone_size: few
cdr3_aa: CSARKTATNTEAFF
cdr3_nt: TGCAGTGCTAGAAAGACAGCAACAAACACTGAAGCTTTCTTT

d_call: .
j_call: TRBJ2-7
v_call: TRBV12-3/TRBV12-4
cdr3_length: 14
clone_size: .
cdr3_aa: CASGSGGGAYEQYF
cdr3_nt: TGTGCCAGCGGGTCAGGAGGCGGGGCCTACGAGCAGTACTTC

d_call: TRBD1
j_call: TRBJ2-2
v_call: TRBV7-2
cdr3_length: 15
clone_size: .
cdr3_aa: CASSLPTGGTGELFF
cdr3_nt: TGTGCCAGCAGCTTACCCACAGGGGGTACCGGGGAGCTGTTTTTT

d_call: .
j_call: TRBJ2-1
v_call: TRBV6-2/TRBV6-3
cdr3_length: 13
clone_size: .
cdr3_aa: CASGPSEYNEQFF
cdr3_nt: TGTGCCAGCGGGCCTAGTGAATACAATGAGCAGTTCTTC

d_call: TRBD2
j_call: TRBJ2-7
v_call: TRBV20-1
cdr3_length: 16
clone_size: .
cdr3_aa: CSANPGTSGRTGEQYF
cdr3_nt: TGCAGTGCGAACCCCGGGACTAGCGGGAGAACTGGCGAGCAGTACTTC

d_call: TRBD1
j_call: TRBJ2-1
v_call: TRBV7-2
cdr3_length: 15
clone_size: few
cdr3_aa: CASSVRDRGYNEQFF
cdr3_nt: TGTGCCAGCAGCGTACGGGACAGGGGCTACAATGAGCAGTTCTTC

d_call: TRBD2
j_call: TRBJ2-7
v_call: TRBV20-1
cdr3_length: 13
clone_size: few
cdr3_aa: CSAKGTRSYEQYF
cdr3_nt: TGCAGTGCTAAGGGGACTAGGTCCTACGAGCAGTACTTC

d_call: TRBD1
j_call: TRBJ2-7
v_call: TRBV2
cdr3_length: 15
clone_size: .
cdr3_aa: CASTLDRGSSYEQYF
cdr3_nt: TGTGCCAGCACTTTAGACAGGGGCTCCTCCTACGAGCAGTACTTC

d_call: .
j_call: TRBJ2-3
v_call: TRBV20-1
cdr3_length: 14
clone_size: .
cdr3_aa: CSASSPVGTDTQYF
cdr3_nt: TGCAGTGCTAGCTCTCCCGTAGGCACAGATACGCAGTATTTT

d_call: TRBD2
j_call: TRBJ2-1
v_call: TRBV20-1
cdr3_length: 16
clone_size: .
cdr3_aa: CSARDAAGGPYNEQFF
cdr3_nt: TGCAGTGCTAGAGATGCTGCGGGAGGACCCTACAATGAGCAGTTCTTC

d_call: TRBD2
j_call: TRBJ2-2
v_call: TRBV6-1
cdr3_length: 15
clone_size: .
cdr3_aa: CASSASGRSTGELFF
cdr3_nt: TGTGCCAGCAGTGCTAGCGGGAGAAGCACCGGGGAGCTGTTTTTT

d_call: .
j_call: TRBJ2-2
v_call: TRBV5-1
cdr3_length: 15
clone_size: .
cdr3_aa: CASSLARGDPGELFF
cdr3_nt: TGCGCCAGCAGCTTGGCCAGGGGCGATCCCGGGGAGCTGTTTTTT

d_call: .
j_call: TRBJ2-1
v_call: TRBV28
cdr3_length: 16
clone_size: .
cdr3_aa: CASSPQGLASYNEQFF
cdr3_nt: TGTGCCAGCAGTCCGCAGGGCCTAGCCTCCTACAATGAGCAGTTCTTC

d_call: TRBD1
j_call: TRBJ2-5
v_call: TRBV5-5
cdr3_length: 16
clone_size: .
cdr3_aa: CASSLEGQGRFGEQHF
cdr3_nt: TGTGCCAGCAGCTTGGAAGGACAGGGAAGATTTGGCGAGCAGCACTTC